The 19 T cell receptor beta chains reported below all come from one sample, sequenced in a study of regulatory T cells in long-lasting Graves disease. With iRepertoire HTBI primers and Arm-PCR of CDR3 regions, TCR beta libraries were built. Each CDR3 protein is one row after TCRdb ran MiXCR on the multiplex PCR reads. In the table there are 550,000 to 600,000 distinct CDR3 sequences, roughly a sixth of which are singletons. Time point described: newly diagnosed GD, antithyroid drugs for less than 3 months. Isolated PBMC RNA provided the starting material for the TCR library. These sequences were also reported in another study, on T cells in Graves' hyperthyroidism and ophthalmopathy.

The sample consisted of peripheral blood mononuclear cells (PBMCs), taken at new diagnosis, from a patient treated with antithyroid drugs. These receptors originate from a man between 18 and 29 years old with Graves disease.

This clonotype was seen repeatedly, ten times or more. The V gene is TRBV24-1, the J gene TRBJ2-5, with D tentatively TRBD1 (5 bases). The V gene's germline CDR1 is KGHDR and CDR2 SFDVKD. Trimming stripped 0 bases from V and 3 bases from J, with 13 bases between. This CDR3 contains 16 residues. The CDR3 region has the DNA TGTGCCACCAGTGATTTGCAGGGTAGTCAGGAAGAGACCCAGTACTTC. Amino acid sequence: CATSDLQGSQEETQYF.

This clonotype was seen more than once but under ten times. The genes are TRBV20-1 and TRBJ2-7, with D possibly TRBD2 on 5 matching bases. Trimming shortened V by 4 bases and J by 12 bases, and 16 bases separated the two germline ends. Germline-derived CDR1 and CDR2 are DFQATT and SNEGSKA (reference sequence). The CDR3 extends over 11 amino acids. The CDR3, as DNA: TGCAGTGCTAAAAGGGAGCGGACGCCGTACTTC. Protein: CSAKRERTPYF.

As DNA, the CDR3 is TGCAGTGCCCAGTTTGAGGGGACGACCGGGGAGCTGTTTTTT. As protein: CSAQFEGTTGELFF. The chain is built from TRBV20-1 and TRBJ2-2; D is possibly TRBD1 or TRBD2 (5 bases each). The CDR3 consists of 14 residues. The V end was cut by 6 bases, the J end by 5 bases, with 16 bases between. Germline assignment: CDR1 DFQATT and CDR2 SNEGSKA (reference sequence).

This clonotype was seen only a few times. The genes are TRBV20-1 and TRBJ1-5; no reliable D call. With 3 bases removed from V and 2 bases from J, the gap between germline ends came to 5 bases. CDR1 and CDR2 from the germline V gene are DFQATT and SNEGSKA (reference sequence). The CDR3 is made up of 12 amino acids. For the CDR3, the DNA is TGCAGTGCTAGCCCCGGCAATCAGCCCCAGCATTTT. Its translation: CSASPGNQPQHF.

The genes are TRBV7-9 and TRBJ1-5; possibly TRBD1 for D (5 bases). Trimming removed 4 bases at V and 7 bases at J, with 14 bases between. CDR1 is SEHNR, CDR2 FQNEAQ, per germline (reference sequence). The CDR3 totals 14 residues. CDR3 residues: CASSSDSNGQPQHF. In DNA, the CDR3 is TGTGCCAGCAGCTCAGACAGTAACGGGCAGCCCCAGCATTTT.

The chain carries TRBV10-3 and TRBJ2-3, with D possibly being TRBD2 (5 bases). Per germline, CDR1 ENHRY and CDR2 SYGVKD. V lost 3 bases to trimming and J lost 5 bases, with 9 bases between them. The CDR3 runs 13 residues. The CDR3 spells CAISDSGLDTQYF. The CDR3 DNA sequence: TGTGCCATCAGTGACAGCGGCTTAGATACGCAGTATTTT.

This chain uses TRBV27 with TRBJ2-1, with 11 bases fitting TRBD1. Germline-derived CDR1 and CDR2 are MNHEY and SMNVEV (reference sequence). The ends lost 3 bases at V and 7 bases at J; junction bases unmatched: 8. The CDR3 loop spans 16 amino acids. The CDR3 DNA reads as TGTGCCAGCAGTTTCGTCCCGGACAGGGGGCGAAATGAGCAGTTCTTC. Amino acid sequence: CASSFVPDRGRNEQFF.

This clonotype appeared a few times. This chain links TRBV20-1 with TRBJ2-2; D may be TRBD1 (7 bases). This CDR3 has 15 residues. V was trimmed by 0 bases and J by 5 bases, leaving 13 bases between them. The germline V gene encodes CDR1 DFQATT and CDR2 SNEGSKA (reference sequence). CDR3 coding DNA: TGCAGTGCTAGAGATCAGGGGGGTCAAACCGGGGAGCTGTTTTTT. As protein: CSARDQGGQTGELFF.

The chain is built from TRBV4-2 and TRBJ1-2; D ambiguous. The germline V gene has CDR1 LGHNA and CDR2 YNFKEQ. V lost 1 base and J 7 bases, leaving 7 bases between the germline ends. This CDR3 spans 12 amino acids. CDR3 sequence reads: CASSQVAGGYTF. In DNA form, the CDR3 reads TGTGCCAGCAGCCAAGTAGCGGGTGGCTACACCTTC.

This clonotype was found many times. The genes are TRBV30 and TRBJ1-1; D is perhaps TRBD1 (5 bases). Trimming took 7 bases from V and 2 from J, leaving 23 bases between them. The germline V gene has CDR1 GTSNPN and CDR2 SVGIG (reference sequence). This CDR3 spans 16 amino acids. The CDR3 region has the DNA TGTGCCTTGACGGGCCGTAGCGGGGGTTACAACACTGAAGCTTTCTTT. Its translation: CALTGRSGGYNTEAFF.

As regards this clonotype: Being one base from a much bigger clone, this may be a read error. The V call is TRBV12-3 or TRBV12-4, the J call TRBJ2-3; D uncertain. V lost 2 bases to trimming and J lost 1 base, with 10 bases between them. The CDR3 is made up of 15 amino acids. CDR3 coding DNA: TGTGCCAGCAGTTTACAGCCGGTTGGCACAGATACGCAGTATTTT. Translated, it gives CASSLQPVGTDTQYF.

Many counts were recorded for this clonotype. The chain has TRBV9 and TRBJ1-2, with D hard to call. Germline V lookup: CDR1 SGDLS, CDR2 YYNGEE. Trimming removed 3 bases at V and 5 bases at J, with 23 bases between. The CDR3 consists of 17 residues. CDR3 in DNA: TGTGCCAGCAGCGCCTCGAGTCTGGGAACGGTGGGTTATGGCTACACCTTC. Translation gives CASSASSLGTVGYGYTF.

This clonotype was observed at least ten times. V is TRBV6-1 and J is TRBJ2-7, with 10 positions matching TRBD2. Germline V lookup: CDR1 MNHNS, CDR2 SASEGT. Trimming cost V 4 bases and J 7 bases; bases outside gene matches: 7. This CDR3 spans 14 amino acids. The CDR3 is CASSGASGSSEQYF. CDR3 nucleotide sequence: TGTGCCAGCAGTGGGGCTAGCGGGAGTTCAGAGCAGTACTTC.

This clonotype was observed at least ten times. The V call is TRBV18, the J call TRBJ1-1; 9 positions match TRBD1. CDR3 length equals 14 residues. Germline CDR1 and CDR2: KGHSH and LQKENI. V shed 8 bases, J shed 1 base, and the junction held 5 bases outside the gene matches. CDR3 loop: CASSSQGANTEAFF. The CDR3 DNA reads TGTGCCAGCAGCTCACAGGGGGCGAACACTGAAGCTTTCTTT.

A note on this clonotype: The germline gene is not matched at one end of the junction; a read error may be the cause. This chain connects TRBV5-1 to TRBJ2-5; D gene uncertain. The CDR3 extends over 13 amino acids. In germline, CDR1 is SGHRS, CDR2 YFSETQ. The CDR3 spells CASSPFDGETQYF. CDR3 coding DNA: TGTGCCAGCAGCCCCTTTGACGGGGAGACCCAGTACTTC.

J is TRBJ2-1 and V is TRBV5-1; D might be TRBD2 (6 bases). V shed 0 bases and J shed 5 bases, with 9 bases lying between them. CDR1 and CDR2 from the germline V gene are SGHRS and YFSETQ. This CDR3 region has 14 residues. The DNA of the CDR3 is TGCGCCAGCAGCTTGGGGGGACTTCACAATGAGCAGTTCTTC. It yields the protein CASSLGGLHNEQFF.

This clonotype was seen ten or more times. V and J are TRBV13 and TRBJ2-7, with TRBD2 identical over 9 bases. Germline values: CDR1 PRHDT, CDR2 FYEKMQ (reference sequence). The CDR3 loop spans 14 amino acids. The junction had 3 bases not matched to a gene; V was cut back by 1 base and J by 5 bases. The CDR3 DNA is TGTGCCAGCAGCTTAGTTAGCGGGAGCGACGAGCAGTACTTC. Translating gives CASSLVSGSDEQYF. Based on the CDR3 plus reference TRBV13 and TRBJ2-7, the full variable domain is AAGVIQSPRHLIKEKRETATLKCYPIPRHDTVYWYQQGPGQDPQFLISFYEKMQSDKGSIPDRFSAQQFSDYHSELNMSSLELGDSALYFCASSLVSGSDEQYFGPGTRLTVT.

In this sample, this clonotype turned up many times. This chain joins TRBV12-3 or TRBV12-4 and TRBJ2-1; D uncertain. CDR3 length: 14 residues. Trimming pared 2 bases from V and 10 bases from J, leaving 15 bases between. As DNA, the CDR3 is TGTGCCAGCAGTTTACCCCCTCTAGTTGAGGAGCAGTTCTTC. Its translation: CASSLPPLVEEQFF.

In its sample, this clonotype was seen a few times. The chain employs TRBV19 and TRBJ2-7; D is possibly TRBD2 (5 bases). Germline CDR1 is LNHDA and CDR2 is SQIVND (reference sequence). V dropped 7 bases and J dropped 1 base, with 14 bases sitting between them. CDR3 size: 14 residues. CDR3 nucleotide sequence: TGTGCCAGTAACGATCGAGCGGAGTCCTACGAGCAGTACTTC. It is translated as CASNDRAESYEQYF.